The rows below give T cell receptor beta chains drawn from one sample of a study of Ad26.COV2.S vaccination and SARS-CoV-2 variants. Repertoires were generated with immunoSEQ multiplex PCR, while TCRdb's copy carries only in-frame clones and drops some. The sample records about 400,000 clones, around 91% being singletons. Sequenced material: peripheral blood, taken in a trial of Ad26.COV2.S vaccine versus placebo. The receptors were sampled from a person aged 18 to 59 who received the Ad26.COV2.S COVID-19 vaccine or a placebo. CDR3s include the opening cysteine and the closing phenylalanine or tryptophan. A D gene is named only where the DNA matches it firmly. Not every row has a clone size; where given, it reads once, few, many or a size class.

DNA: TGTGCCTGGAGGCCCCTCGGGAACACCATATATTTT
CDR3: CAWRPLGNTIYF
size: NA
V: TRBV30
D: NA
J: TRBJ1-3

DNA: TGTGCCAGCAGTGAATTAGGGGCGAGGGGCTACACCTTC
CDR3: CASSELGARGYTF
size: NA
V: TRBV6-1
D: NA
J: TRBJ1-2

DNA: TGTGCCAGCTCACTAACAGGGGGCTACGAGCAGTACTTC
CDR3: CASSLTGGYEQYF
size: NA
V: TRBV18
D: TRBD1
J: TRBJ2-7

DNA: TGTGCCAGCAGAGTGGGACTAGCGGGAGGTGAGCAGTTCTTC
CDR3: CASRVGLAGGEQFF
size: NA
V: TRBV5-4
D: TRBD2
J: TRBJ2-1

DNA: TGTGCCAGCCGGCAGTGGGGCTATCAGGGTTCTGGCTACACCTTC
CDR3: CASRQWGYQGSGYTF
size: NA
V: TRBV28
D: NA
J: TRBJ1-2

DNA: TGTGCCAGCAGTTTGGTAGGCCCAGATACGCAGTATTTT
CDR3: CASSLVGPDTQYF
size: NA
V: TRBV27
D: NA
J: TRBJ2-3

DNA: TGTGCCAGCAGCCCGGAGACAGCGAACACCGGGGAGCTGTTTTTT
CDR3: CASSPETANTGELFF
size: few
V: TRBV11-3
D: NA
J: TRBJ2-2

DNA: TGTGCCAGCAGCTTAGCCGGTCTGCCCCCCACTGAAGCTTTCTTT
CDR3: CASSLAGLPPTEAFF
size: once
V: TRBV7-8
D: NA
J: TRBJ1-1

DNA: TGTGCCTGGAGTGTGCAGGCGGCCCAGCCCCAGCATTTT
CDR3: CAWSVQAAQPQHF
size: few
V: TRBV30
D: NA
J: TRBJ1-5

DNA: TGTGCCAGCAGTGGGACAGGGTACACTGAAGCTTTCTTT
CDR3: CASSGTGYTEAFF
size: NA
V: TRBV2
D: TRBD1
J: TRBJ1-1

DNA: TGTGCCTCTTCCCCCTGGACAGGTTATAATTCACCCCTCCACTTT
CDR3: CASSPWTGYNSPLHF
size: NA
V: TRBV2
D: TRBD1
J: TRBJ1-6